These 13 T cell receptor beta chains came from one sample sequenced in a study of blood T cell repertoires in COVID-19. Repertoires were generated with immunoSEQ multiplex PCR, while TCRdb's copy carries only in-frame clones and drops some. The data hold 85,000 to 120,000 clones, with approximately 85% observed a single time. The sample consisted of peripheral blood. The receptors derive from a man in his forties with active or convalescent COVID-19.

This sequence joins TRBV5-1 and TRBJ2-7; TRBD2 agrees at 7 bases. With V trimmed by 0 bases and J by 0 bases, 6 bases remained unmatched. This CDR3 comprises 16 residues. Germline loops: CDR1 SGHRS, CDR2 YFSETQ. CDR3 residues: CASSLGPGGNSYEQYF. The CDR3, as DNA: TGCGCCAGCAGCTTGGGACCCGGGGGGAACTCCTACGAGCAGTACTTC.

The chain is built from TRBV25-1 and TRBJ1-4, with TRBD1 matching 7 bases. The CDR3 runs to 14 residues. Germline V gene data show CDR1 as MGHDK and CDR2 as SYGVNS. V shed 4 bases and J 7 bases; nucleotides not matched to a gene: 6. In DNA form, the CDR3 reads TGTGCCAGCAGTGCCCTACAGGGGAGTGAAAAACTGTTTTTT. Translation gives CASSALQGSEKLFF.

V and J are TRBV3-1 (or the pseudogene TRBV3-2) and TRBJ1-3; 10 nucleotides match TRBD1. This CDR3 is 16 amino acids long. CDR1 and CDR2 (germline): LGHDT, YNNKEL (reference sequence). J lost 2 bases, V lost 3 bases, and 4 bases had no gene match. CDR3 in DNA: TGTGCCAGCAGCCACGACAGGGGGCAGACTGGAAACACCATATATTTT. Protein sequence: CASSHDRGQTGNTIYF.

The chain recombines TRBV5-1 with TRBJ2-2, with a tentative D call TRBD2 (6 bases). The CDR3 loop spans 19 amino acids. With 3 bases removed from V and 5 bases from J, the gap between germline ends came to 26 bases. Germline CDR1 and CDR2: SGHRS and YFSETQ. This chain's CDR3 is CASSSGVFGREGKTGELFF. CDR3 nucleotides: TGCGCCAGCAGCTCGGGGGTGTTCGGGAGAGAGGGAAAAACCGGGGAGCTGTTTTTT.

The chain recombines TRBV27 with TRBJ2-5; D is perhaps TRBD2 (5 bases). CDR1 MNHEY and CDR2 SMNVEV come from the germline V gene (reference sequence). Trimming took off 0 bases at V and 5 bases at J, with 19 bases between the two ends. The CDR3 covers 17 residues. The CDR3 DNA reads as TGTGCCAGCAGTTTATCGCCCTCTCTCGGACGGGATGAGACCCAGTACTTC. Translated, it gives CASSLSPSLGRDETQYF.

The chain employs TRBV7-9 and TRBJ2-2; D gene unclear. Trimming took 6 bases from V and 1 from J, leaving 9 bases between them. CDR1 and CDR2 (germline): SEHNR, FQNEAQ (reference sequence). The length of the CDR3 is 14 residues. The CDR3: CASRRNKNTGELFF. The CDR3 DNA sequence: TGTGCCAGCAGGAGGAATAAGAACACCGGGGAGCTGTTTTTT.

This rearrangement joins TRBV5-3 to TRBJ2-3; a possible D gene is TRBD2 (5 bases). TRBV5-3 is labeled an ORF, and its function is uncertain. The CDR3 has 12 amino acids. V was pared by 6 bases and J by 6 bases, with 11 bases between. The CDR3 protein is CARKLVADTQYF. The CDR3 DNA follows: TGTGCCAGAAAACTAGTAGCTGATACGCAGTATTTT.

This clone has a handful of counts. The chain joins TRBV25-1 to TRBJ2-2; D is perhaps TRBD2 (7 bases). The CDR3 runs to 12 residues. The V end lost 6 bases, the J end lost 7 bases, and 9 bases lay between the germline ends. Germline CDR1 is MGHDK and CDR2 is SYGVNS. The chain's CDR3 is CASRGGGGELFF. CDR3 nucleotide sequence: TGTGCCAGCAGAGGGGGGGGCGGGGAGCTGTTTTTT.

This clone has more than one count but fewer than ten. CDR3 sequence: CASSLQGASYGYTF. Here the CDR3 DNA reads TGCGCCAGCAGCTTACAGGGGGCGAGCTATGGCTACACCTTC. The genes are TRBV5-1 and TRBJ1-2, with 9 bases fitting TRBD1. The CDR3 extends over 14 amino acids. The V segment lost 2 bases and the J segment 4 bases; nucleotides outside the gene matches: 3. The V gene's germline CDR1 is SGHRS and CDR2 YFSETQ. The full variable domain, rest sourced from reference TRBV5-1 and TRBJ1-2, is KAGVTQTPRYLIKTRGQQVTLSCSPISGHRSVSWYQQTPGQGLQFLFEYFSETQRNKGNFPGRFSGRQFSNSRSEMNVSTLELGDSALYLCASSLQGASYGYTFGSGTRLTVV.

In nucleotides, the CDR3 is TGTGCCAGCAGCTTATCGGTGGCGGGGGGCCAAGAGACCCAGTACTTC. This encodes CASSLSVAGGQETQYF. The J gene is TRBJ2-5, the V gene TRBV11-1; 8 bases fit TRBD2. Germline trimming cut 2 bases from V and 1 base from J; bases unmatched to any gene: 6. Germline V lookup: CDR1 SGHAT, CDR2 FQDESV (reference sequence). This CDR3 comprises 16 residues.

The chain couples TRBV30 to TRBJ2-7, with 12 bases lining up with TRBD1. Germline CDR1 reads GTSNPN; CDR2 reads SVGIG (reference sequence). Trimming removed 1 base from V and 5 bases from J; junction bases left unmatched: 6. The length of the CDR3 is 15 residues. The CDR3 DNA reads TGTGCCTGGAGTGCGGGACAGGGGGCGAAGGACGAGCAGTACTTC. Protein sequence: CAWSAGQGAKDEQYF.

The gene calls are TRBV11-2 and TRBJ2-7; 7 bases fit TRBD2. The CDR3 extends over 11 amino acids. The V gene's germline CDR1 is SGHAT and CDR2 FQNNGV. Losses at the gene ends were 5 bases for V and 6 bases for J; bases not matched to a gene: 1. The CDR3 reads CASSERGEQYF. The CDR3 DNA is TGTGCCAGCAGCGAGCGGGGCGAGCAGTACTTC. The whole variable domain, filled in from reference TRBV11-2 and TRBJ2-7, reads EAGVAQSPRYKIIEKRQSVAFWCNPISGHATLYWYQQILGQGPKLLIQFQNNGVVDDSQLPKDRFSAERLKGVDSTLKIQPAKLEDSAVYLCASSERGEQYFGPGTRLTVT.

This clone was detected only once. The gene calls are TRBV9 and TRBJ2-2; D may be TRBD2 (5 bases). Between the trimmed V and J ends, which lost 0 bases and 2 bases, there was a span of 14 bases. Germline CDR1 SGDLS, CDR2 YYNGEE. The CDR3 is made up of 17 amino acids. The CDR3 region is CASSVERSGPNTGELFF. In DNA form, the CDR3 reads TGTGCCAGCAGCGTAGAGCGGAGCGGACCAAACACCGGGGAGCTGTTTTTT.